The T cell receptor (beta chain) under discussion was sequenced for a study of blood T cell repertoires in COVID-19. As for this clone: Other DNA sequences of this sample code for an identical CDR3.

From germline, CDR1 is MNHEY and CDR2 SVGAGI. The CDR3 is 13 residues long. Trimming removed 5 bases from V and 2 bases from J; junction bases left unmatched: 2. Libraries were prepared by immunoSEQ multiplex PCR; TCRdb keeps only in-frame clonotypes and omits some of them. The repertoire consists of roughly 670,000 clones, with 85% to 90% occurring once and the leading ten covering about 0.26%. The chain links TRBV6-5 to TRBJ1-2; 7 nucleotides align to TRBD1. The TCR originated in a woman aged 18-29 years with acute or convalescent COVID-19. Sequenced: peripheral blood. Written as DNA, the CDR3 is TGTGCCAGCAGTCTACAGGGGAACTATGGCTACACCTTC. Its protein product is CASSLQGNYGYTF.